These 12 T cell receptor beta chains share one sample of origin, sequenced in a study of blood T cell repertoires in COVID-19. This table comes from immunoSEQ multiplex PCR, and its TCRdb copy is limited to in-frame clones, with some not included. The sample contains approximately 170,000 clones, roughly 84% of which appear only once. Sequenced sample: peripheral blood. All receptors derive from a human donor with acute or convalescent COVID-19. The donor label of this sample is uncertain.

V usage is TRBV6-6 and J usage is TRBJ1-1; the D gene is possibly TRBD1 (6 bases). The V end lost 5 bases, the J end lost 4 bases, and 11 bases lay between the germline ends. The germline V gene has CDR1 MNHNY and CDR2 SVGAGI (reference sequence). This CDR3 has 13 residues. CDR3 sequence (DNA): TGTGCCAGCAGTCATGGGGGCAGCACTGAAGCTTTCTTT. This sequence encodes CASSHGGSTEAFF.

The V call is TRBV3-1 (or the pseudogene TRBV3-2), the J call TRBJ1-2; 9 bases are shared with TRBD1. This CDR3 is 16 amino acids long. Germline assignment: CDR1 LGHDT and CDR2 YNNKEL (reference sequence). Trimming at V came to 4 bases and at J to 8 bases, leaving 14 bases not matched to a gene. The CDR3 DNA reads TGTGCCAGCAGCCGCGCTGGGACAGGGTTGTCATACGGCTACACCTTC. Translation gives CASSRAGTGLSYGYTF.

The J gene is TRBJ1-1, the V gene TRBV30; D is uncertain. The CDR3 runs to 13 residues. Per the germline V gene, CDR1 is GTSNPN and CDR2 is SVGIG (reference sequence). V lost 5 bases to trimming and J lost 1 base, with 11 bases between them. In DNA form, the CDR3 reads TGTGCCTGGGGTCTTACGAGGAACACTGAAGCTTTCTTT. This translates into CAWGLTRNTEAFF.

The chain couples TRBV5-1 to TRBJ2-5, with a weak D call TRBD2 (6 bases). Trimming shortened V by 5 bases and J by 5 bases, and 19 bases separated the two germline ends. Germline CDR1 SGHRS, CDR2 YFSETQ. The CDR3 length is 15 residues. The CDR3 spells CASSPSLAGGETQYF. The CDR3 DNA reads TGCGCCAGCAGTCCATCACTAGCTGGTGGTGAGACCCAGTACTTC.

The chain recombines TRBV30 with TRBJ2-5; 10 bases line up with TRBD2. The CDR3 covers 15 residues. With V trimmed by 1 base and J by 2 bases, 4 bases remained unmatched. The germline V gene has CDR1 GTSNPN and CDR2 SVGIG (reference sequence). The CDR3 region is CAWSASGGVQETQYF. CDR3 nucleotide sequence: TGTGCCTGGAGTGCCAGCGGGGGGGTTCAAGAGACCCAGTACTTC.

This clone has just one count. The genes are TRBV7-2 and TRBJ2-5; 9 bases fit TRBD2. Germline V gene sequence: CDR1 SGHTA, CDR2 FQGNSA. CDR3 length: 14 residues. The junction had 2 bases not matched to a gene; V was cut back by 4 bases and J by 2 bases. The CDR3: CASSWTSEQETQYF. The CDR3 nucleotides read TGTGCCAGCAGCTGGACTAGCGAACAAGAGACCCAGTACTTC.

The genes are TRBV9 and TRBJ2-3; 9 positions agree with TRBD1. J was trimmed by 4 bases and V by 4 bases; bases with no gene match: 7. This CDR3 comprises 15 residues. From germline, CDR1 is SGDLS and CDR2 YYNGEE. The CDR3 DNA follows: TGTGCCAGCAGCCGGCGGGGGACAGGGCCAGATACGCAGTATTTT. Its protein product is CASSRRGTGPDTQYF.

The V call is TRBV15, the J call TRBJ2-2; 8 nucleotides align to TRBD2. CDR1 and CDR2 (germline): LNHNV, YYDKDF (reference sequence). V gave up 1 base and J gave up 6 bases; unmatched junction bases: 7. The CDR3 consists of 16 residues. The CDR3 reads CATSRGSGGPPGELFF. The CDR3, as DNA: TGTGCCACCAGCAGAGGGAGCGGGGGCCCCCCCGGGGAGCTGTTTTTT.

The chain is built from TRBV6-5 and TRBJ1-3; D is possibly TRBD1 (6 bases). This CDR3 has 14 residues. From germline, CDR1 is MNHEY and CDR2 SVGAGI. Trimming left V 4 bases short and J 2 bases short, with 9 bases between. CDR3 bases: TGTGCCAGCAGTTCGGACAGTGCTGGAAACACCATATATTTT. Its translation: CASSSDSAGNTIYF.

The chain is built from TRBV4-2 and TRBJ2-1; D possibly corresponds to TRBD2 (5 bases). This CDR3 comprises 13 residues. Deletions cut 6 bases from V and 4 bases from J, with 10 bases between. The germline V gene has CDR1 LGHNA and CDR2 YNFKEQ. CDR3 coding DNA: TGTGCCAGCAGGTCGACTACTTACAATGAGCAGTTCTTC. Its protein is CASRSTTYNEQFF.

A remark on this clone: The same CDR3 also results from other DNA sequences found in this sample. The chain carries TRBV20-1 and TRBJ2-7; D perhaps matches TRBD1 (6 bases). This CDR3 region has 11 residues. Looked up from germline, CDR1 is DFQATT and CDR2 is SNEGSKA (reference sequence). V was pared by 3 bases and J by 3 bases, with 6 bases between. The CDR3 loop is CSARDSYEQYF. The CDR3 bases are TGCAGTGCTAGGGACAGCTACGAGCAGTACTTC.

The chain couples TRBV7-9 to TRBJ1-2, with D hard to call. The germline V gene encodes CDR1 SEHNR and CDR2 FQNEAQ (reference sequence). Trimming removed 2 bases at V and 2 bases at J, with 9 bases between. The CDR3 is made up of 14 amino acids. CDR3 sequence reads: CASSLLAANYGYTF. Here the CDR3 DNA reads TGTGCCAGCAGCTTACTTGCGGCCAACTATGGCTACACCTTC.